This is a list of T cell receptor beta chains from one sample in a study of shared clonotypes between healthy human individuals. The method was immunoSEQ multiplex PCR; TCRdb's version includes in-frame clones alone and lacks a portion of them. The table records roughly 1,000,000 clones, more than 75% of them present only once. Material for sequencing was memory CD4+ T cells from PBMCs. These receptors were collected from a man aged 18-30 years in good health. Some clones in this sample may be carry-over from other donors' samples. Both conserved end residues are part of each CDR3. Fields, in order: D gene, clone size, V gene, J gene, CDR3 protein, CDR3 DNA. A D gene is named only where the DNA matches it firmly. The size field is filled for only some rows; it gives once, few, many or a size class.

.	.	TRBV4-2	TRBJ1-1	CASSQDLEGYTEAFF	TGTGCCAGCAGCCAAGATCTAGAAGGGTACACTGAAGCTTTCTTT
TRBD2	few	TRBV5-6	TRBJ2-1	CASSLAGTSGRVGYNEQFF	TGTGCCAGCAGCTTGGCGGGCACTAGCGGGAGAGTAGGCTACAATGAGCAGTTCTTC
TRBD1	.	TRBV5-1	TRBJ1-5	CASSLTGVDNQPQHF	TGCGCCAGCAGCTTGACAGGGGTTGACAATCAGCCCCAGCATTTT
TRBD2	.	TRBV5-1	TRBJ2-1	CASSPGGLAGVVNEQFF	TGCGCCAGCAGCCCGGGGGGACTAGCGGGAGTGGTCAATGAGCAGTTCTTC
TRBD2	.	TRBV11-2	TRBJ2-7	CASTALGLPHTEQYF	TGTGCCAGCACGGCTCTGGGACTACCCCACACCGAGCAGTACTTC
TRBD1	.	TRBV5-1	TRBJ2-7	CASSQRTGYEQYF	TGCGCCAGCAGCCAAAGGACAGGTTACGAGCAGTACTTC
TRBD1	.	TRBV2	TRBJ1-1	CASRTGGGSTEAFF	TGTGCCAGTCGGACAGGGGGTGGGAGCACTGAAGCTTTCTTT
TRBD1	once	TRBV15	TRBJ1-5	CATSRRRTGTINQPQHF	TGTGCCACCAGCAGACGAAGGACAGGGACCATCAATCAGCCCCAGCATTTT
TRBD1	.	TRBV11-3	TRBJ2-3	CASSLGLLGQKDTQYF	TGTGCCAGCAGCTTAGGTCTTTTGGGACAGAAGGATACGCAGTATTTT
TRBD2	.	TRBV11-2	TRBJ2-1	CASSFLAGVGNEQFF	TGTGCCAGCAGCTTCCTAGCGGGAGTAGGCAATGAGCAGTTCTTC
TRBD2	.	TRBV7-9	TRBJ2-1	CASSLRGTSRREFF	TGTGCCAGCAGCTTAAGGGGGACTAGCAGGCGGGAGTTCTTC
TRBD1	.	TRBV5-4	TRBJ1-2	CASRLAAGRGRFGYTF	TGTGCCAGCAGACTCGCCGCTGGCAGGGGGCGATTCGGCTACACCTTC
TRBD1	few	TRBV7-2	TRBJ1-1	CASSPTGFEAFF	TGTGCCAGCAGCCCGACAGGGTTTGAAGCTTTCTTT
.	once	TRBV28	TRBJ2-1	CASSFAGNEQFF	TGTGCCAGCAGTTTCGCGGGCAATGAGCAGTTCTTC
TRBD2	.	TRBV6-6	TRBJ2-1	CASGPLAGEGNEQFF	TGTGCCAGCGGCCCATTAGCGGGAGAGGGCAATGAGCAGTTCTTC
.	.	TRBV28	TRBJ2-3	CASQRSGSATDTQYF	TGTGCCAGCCAACGTAGCGGATCGGCCACAGATACGCAGTATTTT
.	.	TRBV7-2	TRBJ1-2	CASSPDGSYGYTF	TGTGCCAGCAGCCCGGATGGGAGCTATGGCTACACCTTC
.	.	TRBV29-1	TRBJ2-3	CSVAGAESTDTQYF	TGCAGCGTTGCGGGTGCGGAAAGCACAGATACGCAGTATTTT
.	.	TRBV25-1	TRBJ2-7	CASSDPTQPTYEQYF	TGTGCCAGCAGTGACCCGACACAACCAACTTACGAGCAGTACTTC
.	.	TRBV21-1	TRBJ1-4	CASSKIDRVYEKLFF	TGTGCCAGCAGCAAAATTGACAGGGTATATGAAAAACTGTTTTTT
.	few	TRBV30	TRBJ1-1	CACVKGQWNTEAFF	TGTGCCTGCGTAAAGGGGCAATGGAACACTGAAGCTTTCTTT
TRBD1	few	TRBV7-9	TRBJ1-2	CASSFTGDDGYTF	TGTGCCAGCAGCTTTACAGGGGATGATGGCTACACCTTC
TRBD1	once	TRBV7-7	TRBJ2-3	CASSLGQGRLDTQYF	TGTGCCAGCAGCCTAGGACAGGGAAGGTTAGATACGCAGTATTTT
.	.	TRBV27	TRBJ1-2	CASSLSGPRGYGYTF	TGTGCCAGCAGTTTATCAGGACCTAGAGGGTATGGCTACACCTTC
.	.	TRBV11-3	TRBJ2-5	CASSLGVDETQYF	TGTGCCAGCAGCTTAGGAGTGGATGAGACCCAGTACTTC
TRBD1	.	TRBV27	TRBJ1-1	CASDRAGGTEAFF	TGTGCCAGCGACAGGGCTGGGGGAACTGAAGCTTTCTTT
.	.	TRBV19	TRBJ1-3	CASGLGVPGHPGNTIYF	TGTGCCAGTGGTCTGGGAGTCCCGGGTCATCCTGGAAACACCATATATTTT
.	.	TRBV5-6	TRBJ1-1	CASSFSQRSEAFF	TGTGCCAGCAGCTTCTCGCAACGAAGTGAAGCTTTCTTT
.	.	TRBV19	TRBJ1-1	CASSIGGRPWQDEAFF	TGTGCCAGTAGTATAGGGGGAAGGCCTTGGCAGGATGAAGCTTTCTTT
.	.	TRBV18	TRBJ2-1	CASSPAISGNEQFF	TGTGCCAGCTCACCAGCCATCAGCGGCAATGAGCAGTTCTTC
.	.	TRBV28	TRBJ2-7	CASSPPPTAARDEQYF	TGTGCCAGCAGTCCACCCCCGACGGCGGCGCGGGACGAGCAGTACTTC
.	.	TRBV7-2	TRBJ2-6	CASSRRPEGANVLTF	TGTGCCAGCAGCCGTCGGCCCGAGGGGGCCAACGTCCTGACTTTC
TRBD1	.	TRBV2	TRBJ2-7	CASKTGQGGREQYF	TGTGCCAGCAAGACTGGACAGGGTGGACGCGAGCAGTACTTC
TRBD1	.	TRBV5-1	TRBJ2-1	CASSLQGAENEQFF	TGCGCCAGCAGTTTGCAGGGGGCGGAAAATGAGCAGTTCTTC
TRBD1	.	TRBV6-1	TRBJ1-1	CASSETGGETEAFF	TGTGCCAGCAGTGAAACAGGGGGAGAGACTGAAGCTTTCTTT
TRBD1	.	TRBV5-1	TRBJ2-4	CASSLLGQGADKNIQYF	TGCGCCAGCAGCTTGTTGGGACAGGGAGCCGACAAAAACATTCAGTACTTC
TRBD2	once	TRBV7-3	TRBJ2-1	CASSLTSVAGGYEQFF	TGTGCCAGCAGCTTAACGTCGGTAGCGGGAGGCTATGAGCAGTTCTTC
.	.	TRBV27	TRBJ1-2	CATQLGPNYGYTF	TGTGCCACCCAGCTGGGCCCCAACTATGGCTACACCTTC
.	.	TRBV9	TRBJ1-3	CASSGRGPSSGNTIYF	TGTGCCAGCAGTGGCCGCGGCCCCAGCTCTGGAAACACCATATATTTT
.	.	TRBV7-2	TRBJ2-1	CASSLELGGEQFF	TGTGCCAGCAGCTTAGAATTGGGAGGTGAGCAGTTCTTC
.	.	TRBV4-2	TRBJ1-2	CASSPAEGNYGYTF	TGTGCCAGCAGCCCCGCTGAGGGTAACTATGGCTACACCTTC
TRBD2	many	TRBV7-8	TRBJ2-3	CASSLEVPAGLIELADTQYF	TGTGCCAGCAGCTTAGAGGTTCCAGCGGGACTTATTGAGTTGGCAGATACGCAGTATTTT
.	few	TRBV7-9	TRBJ1-1	CASSLEVLVTEAFF	TGTGCCAGCAGCTTAGAGGTGTTGGTAACTGAAGCTTTCTTT